Here is one T cell receptor beta chain with its context. Antigen: not known. This entry is derived from a study of beta chain features in type 1 diabetes. Study as a whole: Analysis included under 120,000,000 sorted cells drawn from all samples.

Every bit of the isolated RNA underwent reverse transcription, so sequencing read expressed TCRB transcripts. Measured with immunoSEQ multiplex PCR; TCRdb has only the in-frame clones, and not every one. The sample holds approximately 250,000 clones, roughly 16% seen once. A single heparinised draw of around 0.11 L on average was taken per donor. Sorting that relied on CD45RO/CCR7/CD25/CD127/CD95/CD27 yielded CD4+ naive, central memory, regulatory and stem cell-like memory cells. Study-wide findings and caveats: More deletions and fewer insertions at VDJ junctions were found in patients with type 1 diabetes. Moderate but significant shortening of TCRB CDR3s was recorded in all four CD4+ subsets from Type 1 diabetes patients.

The sample taken for sequencing was naive CD4+ T cells from blood. The TCR comes from a young man with type 1 diabetes.

DNA for the CDR3: TGCGCCAGCAGCCAAGCCTTCTCGGGGGGCTACACCTTC. Its protein is CASSQAFSGGYTF. The chain has TRBV4-1 and TRBJ1-2; D unresolved. Deletions cut 1 base from V and 8 bases from J, with 11 bases between. The CDR3 loop spans 13 amino acids. CDR1 is MGHRA, CDR2 YSYEKL, per germline.